This T cell receptor beta chain was documented in a study of long-term antiretroviral therapy in people with HIV. Looking at the study overall: The 2015 recommendation for immediate ART came about a decade after the earliest samples. Study results and caveats: Diversity measured after ART increased yet remained under transplant donor controls. Gathering of blood took place between about 2003 and 2018, possibly under older ART regimens.

Regarding this clone: Its specificity is unknown.

V was shortened by 7 bases and J by 2 bases, with 0 bases between the two germline ends. CDR1 and CDR2 from the germline V gene are SNHLY and FYNNEI. This CDR3 spans 10 amino acids. Survey-level immunoSEQ v3.0 assays were run. For each individual sample, sequencing targeted about 40,000-55,000 T-cell genomes. Libraries were prepared by immunoSEQ multiplex PCR; TCRdb keeps only in-frame clonotypes and omits some of them. Counted here are around 28,000 clones, around 84% occurring once; the ten biggest clones make up 4.8%. The material was unsorted PBMCs, obtained 0.8 years after starting antiretroviral therapy. The TCR comes from a woman aged 30 to 39 with HIV. This sequence joins TRBV2 and TRBJ2-1; D unclear. The CDR3 here is CASTYNEQFF. CDR3 DNA sequence: TGTGCCAGCACCTACAATGAGCAGTTCTTC. Full variable domain (remainder filled in from reference TRBV2 and TRBJ2-1): EPEVTQTPSHQVTQMGQEVILRCVPISNHLYFYWYRQILGQKVEFLVSFYNNEISEKSEIFDDQFSVERPDGSNFTLKIRSTKLEDSAMYFCASTYNEQFFGPGTRLTVL.